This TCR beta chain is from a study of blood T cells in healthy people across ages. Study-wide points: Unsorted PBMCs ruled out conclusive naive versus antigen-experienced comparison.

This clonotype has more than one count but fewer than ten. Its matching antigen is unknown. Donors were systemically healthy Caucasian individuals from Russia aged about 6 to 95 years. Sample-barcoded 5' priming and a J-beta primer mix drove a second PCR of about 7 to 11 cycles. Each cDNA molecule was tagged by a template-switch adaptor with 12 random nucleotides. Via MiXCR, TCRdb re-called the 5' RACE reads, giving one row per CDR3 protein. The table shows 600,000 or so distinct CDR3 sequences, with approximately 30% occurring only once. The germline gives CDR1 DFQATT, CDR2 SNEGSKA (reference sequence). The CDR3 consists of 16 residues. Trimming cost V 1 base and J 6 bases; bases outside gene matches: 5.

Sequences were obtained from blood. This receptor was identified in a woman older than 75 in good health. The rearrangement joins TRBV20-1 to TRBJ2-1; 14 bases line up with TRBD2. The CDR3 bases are TGCAGTGCTAGAGGCCCGGGACTAGCGGGAGTCAATGAGCAGTTCTTC. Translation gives CSARGPGLAGVNEQFF.